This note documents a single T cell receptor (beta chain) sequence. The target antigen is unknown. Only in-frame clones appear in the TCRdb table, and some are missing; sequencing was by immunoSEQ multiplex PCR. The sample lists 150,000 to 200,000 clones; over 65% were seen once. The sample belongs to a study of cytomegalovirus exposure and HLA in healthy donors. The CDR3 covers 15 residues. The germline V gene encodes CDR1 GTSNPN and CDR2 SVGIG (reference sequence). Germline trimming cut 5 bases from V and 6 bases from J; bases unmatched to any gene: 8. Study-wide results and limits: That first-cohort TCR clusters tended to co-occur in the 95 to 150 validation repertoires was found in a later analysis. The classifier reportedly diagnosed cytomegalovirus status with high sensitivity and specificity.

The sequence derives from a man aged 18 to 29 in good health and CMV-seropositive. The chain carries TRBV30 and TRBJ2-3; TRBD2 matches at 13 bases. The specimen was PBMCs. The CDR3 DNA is TGTGCCTGGGGACTAGCGGGGGCTTCTTTTGATACGCAGTATTTT. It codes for CAWGLAGASFDTQYF.